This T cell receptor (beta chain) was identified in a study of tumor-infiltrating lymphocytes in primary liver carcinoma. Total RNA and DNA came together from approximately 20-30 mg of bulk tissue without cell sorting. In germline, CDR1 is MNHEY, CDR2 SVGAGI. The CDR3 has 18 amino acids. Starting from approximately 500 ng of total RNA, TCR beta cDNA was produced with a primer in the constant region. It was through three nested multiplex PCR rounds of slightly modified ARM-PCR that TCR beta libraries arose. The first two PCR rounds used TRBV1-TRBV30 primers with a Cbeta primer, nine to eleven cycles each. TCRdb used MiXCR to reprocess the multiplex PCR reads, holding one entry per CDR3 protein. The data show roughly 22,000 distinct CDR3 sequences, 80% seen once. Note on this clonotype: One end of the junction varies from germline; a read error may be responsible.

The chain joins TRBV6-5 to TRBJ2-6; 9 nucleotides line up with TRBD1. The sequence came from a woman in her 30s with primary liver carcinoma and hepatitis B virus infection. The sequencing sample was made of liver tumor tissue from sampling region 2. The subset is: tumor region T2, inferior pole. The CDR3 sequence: CANKTYRGRVSGANVPTF. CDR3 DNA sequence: TGTGCCAACAAGACATACAGGGGGCGCGTCTCTGGGGCCAACGTCCCGACCTTC.